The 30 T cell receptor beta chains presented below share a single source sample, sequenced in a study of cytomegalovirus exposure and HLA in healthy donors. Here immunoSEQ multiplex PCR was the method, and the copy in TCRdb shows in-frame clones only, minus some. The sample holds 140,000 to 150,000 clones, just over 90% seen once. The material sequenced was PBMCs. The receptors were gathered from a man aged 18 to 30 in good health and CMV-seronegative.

CDR3 sequence reads: CASSSSKGDTEAFF. Here the CDR3 DNA reads TGTGCCAGTAGTTCCTCCAAGGGGGACACTGAAGCTTTCTTT. The J gene is TRBJ1-1, the V gene TRBV19; weak D call: TRBD1 (6 bases). V was cut by 5 bases and J by 3 bases, with 13 bases left in between. In germline, CDR1 is LNHDA, CDR2 SQIVND (reference sequence). The CDR3 totals 14 residues.

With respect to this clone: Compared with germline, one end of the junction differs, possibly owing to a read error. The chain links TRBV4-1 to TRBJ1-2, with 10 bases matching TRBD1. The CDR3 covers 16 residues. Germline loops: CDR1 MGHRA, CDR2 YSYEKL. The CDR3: CASSQPRQGANYGYTF. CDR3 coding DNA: TGCGCCAGCAGCCAACCCCGACAGGGGGCTAATTATGGCTACACCTTC.

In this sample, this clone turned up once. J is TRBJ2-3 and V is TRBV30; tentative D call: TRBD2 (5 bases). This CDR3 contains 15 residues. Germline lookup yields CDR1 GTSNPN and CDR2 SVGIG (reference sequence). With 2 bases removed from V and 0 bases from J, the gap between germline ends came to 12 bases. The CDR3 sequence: CAWSPSISSTDTQYF. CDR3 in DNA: TGTGCCTGGAGTCCTAGCATCTCTAGCACAGATACGCAGTATTTT. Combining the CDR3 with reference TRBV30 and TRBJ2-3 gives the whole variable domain SQTIHQWPATLVQPVGSPLSLECTVEGTSNPNLYWYRQAAGRGLQLLFYSVGIGQISSEVPQNLSASRPQDRQFILSSKKLLLSDSGFYLCAWSPSISSTDTQYFGPGTRLTVL.

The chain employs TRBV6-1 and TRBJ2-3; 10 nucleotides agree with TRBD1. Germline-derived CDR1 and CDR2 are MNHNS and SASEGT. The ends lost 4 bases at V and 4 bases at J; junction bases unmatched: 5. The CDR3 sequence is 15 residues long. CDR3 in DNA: TGTGCCAGCAGTGGGACAGGGGGAGGGGCAGATACGCAGTATTTT. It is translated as CASSGTGGGADTQYF.

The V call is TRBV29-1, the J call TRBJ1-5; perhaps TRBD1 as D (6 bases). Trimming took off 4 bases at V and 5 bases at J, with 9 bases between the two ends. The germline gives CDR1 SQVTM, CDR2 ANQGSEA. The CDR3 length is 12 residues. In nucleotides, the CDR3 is TGCAGCGTTGCGGCAGGGGATCAGCCCCAGCATTTT. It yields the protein CSVAAGDQPQHF.

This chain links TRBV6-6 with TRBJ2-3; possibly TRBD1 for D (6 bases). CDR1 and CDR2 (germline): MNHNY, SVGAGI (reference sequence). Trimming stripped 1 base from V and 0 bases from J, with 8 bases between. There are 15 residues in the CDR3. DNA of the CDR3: TGTGCCAGCAGTTACTTGGGGGCCAGCACAGATACGCAGTATTTT. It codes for CASSYLGASTDTQYF.

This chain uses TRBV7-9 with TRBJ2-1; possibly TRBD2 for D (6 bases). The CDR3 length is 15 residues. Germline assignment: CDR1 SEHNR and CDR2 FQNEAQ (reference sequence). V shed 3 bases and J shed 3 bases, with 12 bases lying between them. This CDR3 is CASSFSGTHYNEQFF. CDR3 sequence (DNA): TGTGCCAGCAGCTTCTCCGGGACTCACTACAATGAGCAGTTCTTC. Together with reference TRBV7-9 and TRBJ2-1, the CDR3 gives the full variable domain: DTGVSQNPRHKITKRGQNVTFRCDPISEHNRLYWYRQTLGQGPEFLTYFQNEAQLEKSRLLSDRFSAERPKGSFSTLEIQRTEQGDSAMYLCASSFSGTHYNEQFFGPGTRLTVL.

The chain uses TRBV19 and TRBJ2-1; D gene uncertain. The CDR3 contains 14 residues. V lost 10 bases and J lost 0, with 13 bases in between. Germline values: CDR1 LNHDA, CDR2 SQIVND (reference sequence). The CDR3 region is CATKREPSYNEQFF. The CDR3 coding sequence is TGTGCCACTAAGCGAGAGCCCTCCTACAATGAGCAGTTCTTC.

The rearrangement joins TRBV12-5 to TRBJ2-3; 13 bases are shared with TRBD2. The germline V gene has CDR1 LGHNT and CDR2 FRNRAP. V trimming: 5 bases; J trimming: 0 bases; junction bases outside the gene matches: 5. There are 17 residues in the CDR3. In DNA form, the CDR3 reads TGTGCTAGTGGTCTAGGGACTAGCGGGGACAGCACAGATACGCAGTATTTT. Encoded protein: CASGLGTSGDSTDTQYF. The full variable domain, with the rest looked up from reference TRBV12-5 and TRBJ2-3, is DARVTQTPRHKVTEMGQEVTMRCQPILGHNTVFWYRQTMMQGLELLAYFRNRAPLDDSGMPKDRFSAEMPDATLATLKIQPSEPRDSAVYFCASGLGTSGDSTDTQYFGPGTRLTVL.

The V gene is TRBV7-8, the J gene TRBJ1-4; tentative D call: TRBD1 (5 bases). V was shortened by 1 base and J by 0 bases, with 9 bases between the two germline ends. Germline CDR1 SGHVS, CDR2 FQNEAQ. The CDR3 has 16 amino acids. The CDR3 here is CASSLGGGATNEKLFF. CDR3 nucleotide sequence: TGTGCCAGCAGCTTAGGTGGGGGGGCAACTAATGAAAAACTGTTTTTT.

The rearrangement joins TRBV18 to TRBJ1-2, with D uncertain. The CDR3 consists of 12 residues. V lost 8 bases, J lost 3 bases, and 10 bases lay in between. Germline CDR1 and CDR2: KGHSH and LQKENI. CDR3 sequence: CASKRQDYGYTF. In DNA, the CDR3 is TGTGCCAGCAAAAGGCAGGACTATGGCTACACCTTC. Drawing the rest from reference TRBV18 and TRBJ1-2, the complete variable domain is NAGVMQNPRHLVRRRGQEARLRCSPMKGHSHVYWYRQLPEEGLKFMVYLQKENIIDESGMPKERFSAEFPKEGPSILRIQQVVRGDSAAYFCASKRQDYGYTFGSGTRLTVV.

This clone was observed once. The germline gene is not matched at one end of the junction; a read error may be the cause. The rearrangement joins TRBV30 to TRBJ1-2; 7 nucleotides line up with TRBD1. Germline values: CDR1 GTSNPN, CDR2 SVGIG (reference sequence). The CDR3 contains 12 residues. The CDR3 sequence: CAWNLATGADDF. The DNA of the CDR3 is TGTGCCTGGAATTTGGCTACAGGGGCGGACGACTTC.

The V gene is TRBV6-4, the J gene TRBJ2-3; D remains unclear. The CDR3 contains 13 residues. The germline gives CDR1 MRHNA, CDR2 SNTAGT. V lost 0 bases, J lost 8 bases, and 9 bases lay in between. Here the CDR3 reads CASSDSVRGTQYF. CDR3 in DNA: TGTGCCAGCAGTGACTCGGTGCGTGGTACGCAGTATTTT.

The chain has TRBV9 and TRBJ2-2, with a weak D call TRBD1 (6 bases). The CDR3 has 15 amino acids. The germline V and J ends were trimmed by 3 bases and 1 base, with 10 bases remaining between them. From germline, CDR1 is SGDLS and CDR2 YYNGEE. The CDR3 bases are TGTGCCAGCAGCGCATTACAGGGGAACACCGGGGAGCTGTTTTTT. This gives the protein CASSALQGNTGELFF.

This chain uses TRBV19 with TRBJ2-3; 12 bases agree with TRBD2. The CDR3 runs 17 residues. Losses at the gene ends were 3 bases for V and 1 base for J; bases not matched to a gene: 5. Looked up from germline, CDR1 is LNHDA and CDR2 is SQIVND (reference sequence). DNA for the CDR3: TGTGCCAGTAGTATTCGGACTAGCGGGGTCGGCACAGATACGCAGTATTTT. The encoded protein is CASSIRTSGVGTDTQYF.

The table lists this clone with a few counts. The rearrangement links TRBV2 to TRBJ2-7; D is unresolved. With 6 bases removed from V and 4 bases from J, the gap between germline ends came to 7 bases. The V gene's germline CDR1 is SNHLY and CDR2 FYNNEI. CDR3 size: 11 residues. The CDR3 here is CASSEAYEQYF. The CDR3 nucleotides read TGTGCCAGCAGCGAGGCGTACGAGCAGTACTTC.

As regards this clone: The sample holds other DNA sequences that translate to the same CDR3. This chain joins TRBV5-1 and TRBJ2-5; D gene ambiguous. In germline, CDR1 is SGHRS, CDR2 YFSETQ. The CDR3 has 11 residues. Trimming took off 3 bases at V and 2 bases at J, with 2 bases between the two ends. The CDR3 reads CASSSQETQYF. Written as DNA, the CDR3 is TGCGCCAGCAGCTCTCAAGAGACCCAGTACTTC. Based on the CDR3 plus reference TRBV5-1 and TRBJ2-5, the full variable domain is KAGVTQTPRYLIKTRGQQVTLSCSPISGHRSVSWYQQTPGQGLQFLFEYFSETQRNKGNFPGRFSGRQFSNSRSEMNVSTLELGDSALYLCASSSQETQYFGPGTRLLVL.

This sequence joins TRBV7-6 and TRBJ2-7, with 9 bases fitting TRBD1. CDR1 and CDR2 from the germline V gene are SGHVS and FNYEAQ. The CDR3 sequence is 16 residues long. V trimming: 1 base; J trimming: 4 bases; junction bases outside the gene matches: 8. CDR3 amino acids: CASSLGPGQGSYEQYF. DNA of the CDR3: TGTGCCAGCAGCTTAGGCCCGGGACAGGGAAGTTACGAGCAGTACTTC.

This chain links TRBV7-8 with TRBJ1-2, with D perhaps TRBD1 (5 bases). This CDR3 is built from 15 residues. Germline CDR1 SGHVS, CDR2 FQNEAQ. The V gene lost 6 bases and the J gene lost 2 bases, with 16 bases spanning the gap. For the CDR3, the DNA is TGTGCCAGCAGTCAAAGACAGACTTCAAACTATGGCTACACCTTC. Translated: CASSQRQTSNYGYTF.

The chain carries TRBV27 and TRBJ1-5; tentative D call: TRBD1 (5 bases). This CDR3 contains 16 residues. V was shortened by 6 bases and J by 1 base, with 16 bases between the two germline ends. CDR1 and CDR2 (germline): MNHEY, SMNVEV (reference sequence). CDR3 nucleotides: TGTGCCAGCAGGGCAAGGGGAAGTTGGAGCAATCAGCCCCAGCATTTT. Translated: CASRARGSWSNQPQHF.

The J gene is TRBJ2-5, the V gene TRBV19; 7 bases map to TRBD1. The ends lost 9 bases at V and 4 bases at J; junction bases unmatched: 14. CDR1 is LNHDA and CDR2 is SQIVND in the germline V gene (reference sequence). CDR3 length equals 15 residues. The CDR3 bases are TGTGCCAGCAGTCAAGGTACAGGGGTAGGAGAGACCCAGTACTTC. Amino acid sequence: CASSQGTGVGETQYF. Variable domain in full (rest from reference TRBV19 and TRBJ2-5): DGGITQSPKYLFRKEGQNVTLSCEQNLNHDAMYWYRQDPGQGLRLIYYSQIVNDFQKGDIAEGYSVSREKKESFPLTVTSAQKNPTAFYLCASSQGTGVGETQYFGPGTRLLVL.

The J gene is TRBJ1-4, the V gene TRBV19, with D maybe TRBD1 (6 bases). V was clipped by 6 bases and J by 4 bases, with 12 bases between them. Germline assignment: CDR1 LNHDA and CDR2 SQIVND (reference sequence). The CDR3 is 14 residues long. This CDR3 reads CASRETGYNEKLFF. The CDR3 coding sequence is TGTGCCAGTAGAGAGACAGGCTATAATGAAAAACTGTTTTTT.

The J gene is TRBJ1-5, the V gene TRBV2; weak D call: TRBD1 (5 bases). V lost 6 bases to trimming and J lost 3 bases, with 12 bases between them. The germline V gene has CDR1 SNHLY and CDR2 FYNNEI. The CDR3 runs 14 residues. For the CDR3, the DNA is TGTGCCAGCAGGCTCGACAGCAACAATCAGCCCCAGCATTTT. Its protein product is CASRLDSNNQPQHF.

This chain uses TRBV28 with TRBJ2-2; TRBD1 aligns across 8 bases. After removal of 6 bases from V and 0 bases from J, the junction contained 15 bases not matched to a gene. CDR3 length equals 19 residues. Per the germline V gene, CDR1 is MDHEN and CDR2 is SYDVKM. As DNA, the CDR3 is TGTGCCAGCAGACCCCATCCGGGACAGGAGAACCCGAACACCGGGGAGCTGTTTTTT. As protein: CASRPHPGQENPNTGELFF.

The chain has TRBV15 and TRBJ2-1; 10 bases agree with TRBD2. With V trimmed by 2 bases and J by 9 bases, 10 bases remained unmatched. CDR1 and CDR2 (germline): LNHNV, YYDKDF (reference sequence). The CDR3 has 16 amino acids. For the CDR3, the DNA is TGTGCCACCAGCAGAAGGGCGGCTAGCGGGAGAGCTGAGCAGTTCTTC. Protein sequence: CATSRRAASGRAEQFF.

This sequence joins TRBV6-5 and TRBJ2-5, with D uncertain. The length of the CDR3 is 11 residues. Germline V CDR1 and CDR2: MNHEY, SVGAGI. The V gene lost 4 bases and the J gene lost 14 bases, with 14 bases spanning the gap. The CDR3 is CASSSNSLQYF. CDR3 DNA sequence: TGTGCCAGCAGTTCTAACAGCCTCCAATACTTC.

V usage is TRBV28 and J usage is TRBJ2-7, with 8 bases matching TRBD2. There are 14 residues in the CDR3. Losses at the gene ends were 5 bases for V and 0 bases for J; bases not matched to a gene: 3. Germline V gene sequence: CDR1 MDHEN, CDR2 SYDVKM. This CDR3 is CASSPLAGSYEQYF. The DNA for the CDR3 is TGTGCCAGCAGTCCGCTAGCGGGCTCCTACGAGCAGTACTTC.

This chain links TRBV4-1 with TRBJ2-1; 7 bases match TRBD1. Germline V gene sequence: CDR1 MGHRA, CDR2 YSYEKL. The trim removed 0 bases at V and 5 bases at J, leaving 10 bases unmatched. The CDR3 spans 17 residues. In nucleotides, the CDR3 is TGCGCCAGCAGCCAAGATATTGGGACAGAGATCAACAATGAGCAGTTCTTC. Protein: CASSQDIGTEINNEQFF.

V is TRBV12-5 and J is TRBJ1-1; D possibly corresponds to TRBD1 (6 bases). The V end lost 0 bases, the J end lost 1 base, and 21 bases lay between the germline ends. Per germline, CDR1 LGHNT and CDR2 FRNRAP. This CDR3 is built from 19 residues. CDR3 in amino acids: CASGLVPWTDFLRNTEAFF. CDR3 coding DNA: TGTGCTAGTGGTTTGGTTCCCTGGACAGATTTTTTGAGGAACACTGAAGCTTTCTTT. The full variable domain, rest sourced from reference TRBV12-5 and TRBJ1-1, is DARVTQTPRHKVTEMGQEVTMRCQPILGHNTVFWYRQTMMQGLELLAYFRNRAPLDDSGMPKDRFSAEMPDATLATLKIQPSEPRDSAVYFCASGLVPWTDFLRNTEAFFGQGTRLTVV.

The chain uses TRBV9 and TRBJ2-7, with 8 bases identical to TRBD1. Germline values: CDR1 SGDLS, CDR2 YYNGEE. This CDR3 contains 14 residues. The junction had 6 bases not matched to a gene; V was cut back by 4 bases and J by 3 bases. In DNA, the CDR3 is TGTGCCAGCAGCTCGGGGACAGGAAACTACGAGCAGTACTTC. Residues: CASSSGTGNYEQYF.